The clone carrying this T cell receptor (beta chain) was counted between two and nine times. The antigen is unknown. This sample was taken from a study of beta chain features in type 1 diabetes. Study results and limitations: In the patient group, naive, central memory and Treg TCRB repertoires seemed more alike than in the healthy donor group. Patients with Type 1 diabetes showed moderately but significantly shorter TCRB CDR3s in all four CD4+ subsets.

The CDR3 consists of 14 residues. The germline CDR1 and CDR2 sequences are MNHEY and SVGAGI. Unmatched junction bases numbered 6, after V lost 5 bases and J lost 5 bases. Expressed TCRB transcripts got sequenced, as all isolated RNA was reverse transcribed. TCRdb keeps only in-frame clones here, not all; method: immunoSEQ multiplex PCR. The sample includes hundreds of thousands of clones, 15% of them seen just once. This receptor was identified in a man aged 18 to 30 with type 1 diabetes. The chain joins TRBV6-5 to TRBJ2-7; TRBD1 matches at 10 bases. The sample consisted of naive CD4+ T cells from blood. The CDR3 nucleotides are TGTGCCAGCAGTACAGGGACAGGGGTAAACGAGCAGTACTTC. It codes for CASSTGTGVNEQYF.